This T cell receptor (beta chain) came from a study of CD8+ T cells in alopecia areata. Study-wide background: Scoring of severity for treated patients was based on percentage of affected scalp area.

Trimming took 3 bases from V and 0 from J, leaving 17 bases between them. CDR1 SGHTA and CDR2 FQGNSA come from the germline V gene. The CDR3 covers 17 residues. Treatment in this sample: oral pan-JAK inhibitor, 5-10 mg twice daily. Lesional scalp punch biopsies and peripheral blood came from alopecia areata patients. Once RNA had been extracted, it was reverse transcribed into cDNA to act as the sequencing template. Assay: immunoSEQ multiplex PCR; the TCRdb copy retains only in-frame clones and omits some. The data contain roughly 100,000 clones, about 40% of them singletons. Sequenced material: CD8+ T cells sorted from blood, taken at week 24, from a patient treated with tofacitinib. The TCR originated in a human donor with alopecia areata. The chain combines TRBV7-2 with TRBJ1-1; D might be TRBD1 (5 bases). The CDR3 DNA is TGTGCCAGCAGCTTGTGGACAACCGAGTCCTTGAACACTGAAGCTTTCTTT. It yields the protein CASSLWTTESLNTEAFF.